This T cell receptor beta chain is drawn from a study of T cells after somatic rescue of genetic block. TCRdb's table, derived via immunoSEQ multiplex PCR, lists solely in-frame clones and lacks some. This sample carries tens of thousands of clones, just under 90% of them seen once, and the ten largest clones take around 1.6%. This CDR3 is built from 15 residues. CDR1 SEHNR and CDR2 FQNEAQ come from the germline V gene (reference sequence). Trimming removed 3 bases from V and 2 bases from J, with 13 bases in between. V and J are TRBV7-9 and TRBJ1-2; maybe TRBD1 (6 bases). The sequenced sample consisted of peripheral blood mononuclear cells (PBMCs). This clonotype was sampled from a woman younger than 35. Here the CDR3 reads CASSLAPGGNYGYTF. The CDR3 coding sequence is TGTGCCAGCAGCTTGGCCCCCGGGGGCAACTATGGCTACACCTTC.